Following are 2 T cell receptor beta chains from one sample sequenced in a study of T cell responses to AZD1222 COVID-19 vaccine (dated by TCRdb to the early 2020s). The time point label, read with the paper, signifies: about 28 days (+/-7) after the second vaccine dose. Libraries were prepared through the immunoSEQ multiplex PCR assay. The immuneACCESS repertoire file appears here via TCRdb, limited to in-frame rearrangements. These files lack a portion of the clones; in checked studies, under half of the deficit traces to unresolved V genes, and the cause of the others is not known. Here the sample has approximately 180,000 clones; more than 75% occur a single time. The ten largest clones capture around 26% of the sample. Sequences were derived from peripheral blood, sampled 28 days after the second AZD1222 dose. The origin of the receptors is an adult who received the AZD1222 COVID-19 vaccine.

The rearrangement links TRBV24-1 to TRBJ1-1, with D possibly matching TRBD1 (5 bases). Germline values: CDR1 KGHDR, CDR2 SFDVKD. The CDR3 extends over 12 amino acids. The ends were cut back, 5 bases at V and 5 bases at J, with 8 bases in the middle. Here the CDR3 reads CATSAGGTEAFF. DNA for the CDR3: TGTGCCACCAGTGCGGGGGGGACTGAAGCTTTCTTT.

The chain links TRBV28 to TRBJ2-3; a possible D gene is TRBD2 (5 bases). The CDR3 has 15 residues. CDR1 is MDHEN, CDR2 SYDVKM, per germline. V lost 2 bases, J lost 1 base, and 10 bases lay in between. The CDR3 DNA follows: TGTGCCAGCAGTTTAGGGCGGGCGCGCACAGATACGCAGTATTTT. It is translated as CASSLGRARTDTQYF.